Below are 17 T cell receptor beta chains sequenced from a single sample in a study of response to subunit inactivated influenza vaccine. TCRdb reprocessed the RT-PCR reads with MiXCR, giving one entry per CDR3 protein. The data hold 550,000 to 650,000 distinct CDR3 sequences, with 12% observed a single time. The sequenced sample was PBMCs from blood, obtained on the day of vaccination. All receptors derive from a man over 45 who received an inactivated influenza vaccine.

This clonotype was picked up a small number of times. CDR3 protein: CASSLSGSSSGEQYF. CDR3 nucleotides: TGTGCCAGCAGCCTAAGCGGGAGTTCGTCAGGGGAGCAGTACTTC. The genes are TRBV9 and TRBJ2-7, with 8 bases aligning to TRBD2. Trimming removed 4 bases from V and 7 bases from J; junction bases left unmatched: 13. CDR3 length equals 15 residues. CDR1 is SGDLS and CDR2 is YYNGEE in the germline V gene.

This clonotype was seen more than once but under ten times. The chain recombines TRBV7-9 with TRBJ1-2; 12 nucleotides match TRBD1. Trimming cost V 5 bases and J 8 bases; bases outside gene matches: 6. Germline-derived CDR1 and CDR2 are SEHNR and FQNEAQ (reference sequence). The CDR3 sequence is 14 residues long. CDR3 protein: CASSTEGTGGGYTF. In DNA form, the CDR3 reads TGTGCCAGCAGCACCGAGGGGACAGGGGGCGGCTACACCTTC.

The chain employs TRBV6-2 or TRBV6-3 and TRBJ2-5, with D possibly being TRBD2 (5 bases). Germline lookup yields CDR1 MNHEY and CDR2 SVGEGT. Trimming left V 2 bases short and J 5 bases short, with 21 bases between. The CDR3 extends over 17 amino acids. The CDR3: CASSYGSKKEDLETQYF. The CDR3 DNA reads TGTGCCAGCAGTTACGGGTCTAAAAAGGAGGATTTGGAGACCCAGTACTTC.

The rearrangement links TRBV15 to TRBJ2-7; a weak D match, TRBD2 (7 bases). The CDR3 length is 17 residues. In germline, CDR1 is LNHNV, CDR2 YYDKDF (reference sequence). Trimming left V 5 bases short and J 2 bases short, with 22 bases between. In DNA form, the CDR3 reads TGTGCCACCAGCGCCCGTTATGGGGGGGGGACACCCTACGAGCAGTACTTC. Amino acid sequence: CATSARYGGGTPYEQYF. The entire variable domain, with the rest obtained from reference TRBV15 and TRBJ2-7, is as follows: DAMVIQNPRYQVTQFGKPVTLSCSQTLNHNVMYWYQQKSSQAPKLLFHYYDKDFNNEADTPDNFQSRRPNTSFCFLDIRSPGLGDTAMYLCATSARYGGGTPYEQYFGPGTRLTVT.

This clonotype occurred a few times. CDR3 coding DNA: TGTGCCACCAGCAGAGATCGGTACCAATCCGAAAAACTGTTTTTT. It translates to CATSRDRYQSEKLFF. The chain is built from TRBV15 and TRBJ1-4, with D uncertain. CDR3 length: 15 amino acids. The germline V gene has CDR1 LNHNV and CDR2 YYDKDF (reference sequence). Trimming left V 0 bases short and J 8 bases short, with 13 bases between.

This clonotype has at least ten counts. The chain uses TRBV20-1 and TRBJ2-3, with D unclear. The germline V gene encodes CDR1 DFQATT and CDR2 SNEGSKA (reference sequence). The CDR3 consists of 14 residues. V shed 0 bases and J shed 3 bases, with 10 bases lying between them. CDR3 sequence reads: CSARDQGSTDTQYF. The CDR3 DNA reads TGCAGTGCTAGAGATCAAGGGTCTACAGATACGCAGTATTTT.

V is TRBV28 and J is TRBJ1-1, with 8 bases lining up with TRBD1. The germline V gene encodes CDR1 MDHEN and CDR2 SYDVKM. There are 15 residues in the CDR3. Trimming at V came to 7 bases and at J to 5 bases, leaving 12 bases not matched to a gene. In nucleotides, the CDR3 is TGTGCCAGCACCTTGCAGGGGGCGATATTTACTGAAGCTTTCTTT. Encoded protein: CASTLQGAIFTEAFF.

This clonotype was seen only a few times. The chain employs TRBV10-3 and TRBJ1-6; no clear D gene. This CDR3 has 13 residues. CDR1 and CDR2 (germline): ENHRY, SYGVKD. The V end lost 2 bases, the J end lost 6 bases, and 5 bases lay between the germline ends. DNA of the CDR3: TGTGCCATCAGTGAGGTCCCTAATTCACCCCTCCACTTT. It translates to CAISEVPNSPLHF.

The CDR3, as DNA: TGTGCCATCAGTGAGGCAACTAGCGGGAGAGGGGATACGCAGTATTTT. The encoded protein is CAISEATSGRGDTQYF. This chain joins TRBV10-3 and TRBJ2-3; 11 nucleotides align to TRBD2. The CDR3 runs to 16 residues. The germline V gene has CDR1 ENHRY and CDR2 SYGVKD. The V segment lost 2 bases and the J segment 6 bases; nucleotides outside the gene matches: 7.

This clonotype came up many times. J is TRBJ2-7 and V is TRBV16; D ambiguous. This CDR3 contains 11 residues. Between the trimmed V and J ends, which lost 3 bases and 3 bases, there was a span of 3 bases. Germline V gene lookup returns CDR1 KGHSY and CDR2 FQNENV. The CDR3 DNA reads as TGTGCCAGCAGCCACCGCTACGAGCAGTACTTC. It yields the protein CASSHRYEQYF.

This clonotype has at least ten counts. The gene calls are TRBV18 and TRBJ2-5; the D gene is possibly TRBD1 (5 bases). Trimming removed 6 bases at V and 5 bases at J, with 13 bases between. The germline CDR1 and CDR2 sequences are KGHSH and LQKENI. This CDR3 has 13 amino acids. The CDR3 sequence: CASSPWGFETQYF. CDR3 nucleotides: TGTGCCAGCTCCCCTTGGGGCTTCGAGACCCAGTACTTC. The whole variable domain, remainder taken from reference TRBV18 and TRBJ2-5, is NAGVMQNPRHLVRRRGQEARLRCSPMKGHSHVYWYRQLPEEGLKFMVYLQKENIIDESGMPKERFSAEFPKEGPSILRIQQVVRGDSAAYFCASSPWGFETQYFGPGTRLLVL.

The chain joins TRBV6-2 or TRBV6-3 to TRBJ2-5; D is possibly TRBD2 (5 bases). The CDR3 runs 15 residues. In germline, CDR1 is MNHEY, CDR2 SVGEGT. V was clipped by 2 bases and J by 9 bases, with 19 bases between them. CDR3 region: CASSYQYDAGEAQYF. The CDR3 DNA is TGTGCCAGCAGTTACCAATACGATGCGGGCGAGGCCCAGTACTTC.

The chain combines TRBV9 with TRBJ2-1, with 9 bases aligning to TRBD1. After removal of 4 bases from V and 8 bases from J, the junction contained 10 bases not matched to a gene. CDR3 length: 15 residues. The germline CDR1 and CDR2 sequences are SGDLS and YYNGEE. Here the CDR3 DNA reads TGTGCCAGCAGCAACCCGGGACAGGGCCGACATGAGCAGTTCTTC. It codes for CASSNPGQGRHEQFF.

The CDR3 bases are TGTGCCAGCAGTCAAGGGGGCGCGGTGAATGAGCAGTTCTTC. Protein sequence: CASSQGGAVNEQFF. The gene calls are TRBV6-1 and TRBJ2-1; 7 bases match TRBD1. V shed 5 bases and J 7 bases; nucleotides not matched to a gene: 8. The CDR3 totals 14 residues. CDR1 is MNHNS, CDR2 SASEGT, per germline.

Points on this clonotype: The junction shows a germline mismatch at one end, possibly a read error. V is TRBV6-2 or TRBV6-3 and J is TRBJ2-5; TRBD1 is a possible D gene (6 bases). The CDR3 runs to 15 residues. Germline V lookup: CDR1 MNHEY, CDR2 SVGEGT. CDR3 in amino acids: CASSYATGDQETQYF. The CDR3 DNA reads as TGTGCCAGCAGTTACGCGACAGGAGACCAGGAGACCCAGTACTTC.

Many counts were recorded for this clonotype. The chain recombines TRBV20-1 with TRBJ2-7; D possibly matches TRBD1 or TRBD2 (5 bases each). This CDR3 has 14 amino acids. Germline CDR1 reads DFQATT; CDR2 reads SNEGSKA (reference sequence). V was shortened by 6 bases and J by 0 bases, with 15 bases between the two germline ends. CDR3 sequence reads: CSAKTGPFSYEQYF. CDR3 bases: TGCAGTGCGAAGACGGGACCGTTCTCCTACGAGCAGTACTTC.

The chain has TRBV5-1 and TRBJ2-7; 8 bases line up with TRBD1. With 0 bases clipped from V and 6 bases from J, the junction kept 8 bases outside the gene matches. The CDR3 loop spans 15 amino acids. Germline V gene data show CDR1 as SGHRS and CDR2 as YFSETQ. The CDR3 loop is CASSLAGTGEVEQYF. CDR3 bases: TGCGCCAGCAGCTTGGCCGGGACAGGAGAGGTCGAGCAGTACTTC.